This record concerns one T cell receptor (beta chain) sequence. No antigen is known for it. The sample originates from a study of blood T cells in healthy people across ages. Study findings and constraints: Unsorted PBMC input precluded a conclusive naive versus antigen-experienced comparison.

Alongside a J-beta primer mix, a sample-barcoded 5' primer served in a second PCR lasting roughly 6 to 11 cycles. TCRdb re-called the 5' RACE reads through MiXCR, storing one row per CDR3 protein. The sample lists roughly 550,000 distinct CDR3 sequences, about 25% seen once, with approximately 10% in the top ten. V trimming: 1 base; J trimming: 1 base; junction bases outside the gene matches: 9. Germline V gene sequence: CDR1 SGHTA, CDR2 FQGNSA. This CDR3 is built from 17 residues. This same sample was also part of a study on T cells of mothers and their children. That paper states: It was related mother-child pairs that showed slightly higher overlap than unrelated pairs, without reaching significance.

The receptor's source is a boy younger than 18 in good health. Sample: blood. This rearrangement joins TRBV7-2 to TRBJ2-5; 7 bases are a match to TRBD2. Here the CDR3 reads CASSLDRDYGSQETQYF. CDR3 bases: TGTGCCAGCAGCTTAGATCGGGACTATGGCAGCCAAGAGACCCAGTACTTC.